This is a list of T cell receptor beta chains from one sample in a study of cytomegalovirus exposure and HLA in healthy donors. Method: immunoSEQ multiplex PCR; TCRdb's copy keeps in-frame clones and lacks some. The data contain about 45,000 clones, about half of them seen just once; the ten biggest clones take up around 5.8%. Sequencing used PBMCs. The receptors come from a man aged 55 to 69 in good health and CMV-seronegative. Each CDR3 is given with its conserved first and last residue. D genes are given only for firm matches. Clone size is stated in some rows and not others, as once, few, many or a class when expanded.

j_gene: TRBJ1-5
v_gene: TRBV30
abundance: NA
d_gene: TRBD1
CDR3nt: TGTGCCTGGAGTGTGAGGAGTCTCTTCGGGACAGGGACACGTCAGCCCCAGCATTTT
CDR3aa: CAWSVRSLFGTGTRQPQHF

j_gene: TRBJ2-2
v_gene: TRBV19
abundance: NA
d_gene: NA
CDR3nt: TGTGCCAGTAGTATCGAGGCCGGGGAGCTGTTTTTT
CDR3aa: CASSIEAGELFF

j_gene: TRBJ2-5
v_gene: TRBV9
abundance: NA
d_gene: TRBD2
CDR3nt: TGTGCCAGCAGTAGGACTAGCGGGAGCCGGGAGACCCAGTACTTC
CDR3aa: CASSRTSGSRETQYF

j_gene: TRBJ1-1
v_gene: TRBV29-1
abundance: NA
d_gene: NA
CDR3nt: TGCAGCGTAGGGATGGACAGCCAAGTGGCTTTCTTT
CDR3aa: CSVGMDSQVAFF

j_gene: TRBJ2-3
v_gene: TRBV15
abundance: NA
d_gene: TRBD2
CDR3nt: TGTGCCACCAGCATAAACGGGAGGGCCGCAGATACGCAGTATTTT
CDR3aa: CATSINGRAADTQYF

j_gene: TRBJ2-5
v_gene: TRBV7-2
abundance: NA
d_gene: NA
CDR3nt: TGTGCCAGCAGCCTATCGAGGGAGACCCAGTACTTC
CDR3aa: CASSLSRETQYF

j_gene: TRBJ1-2
v_gene: TRBV29-1
abundance: few
d_gene: NA
CDR3nt: TGCAGCGCCCGTCGGGGGGTTTACTATGGCTACACCTTC
CDR3aa: CSARRGVYYGYTF

j_gene: TRBJ2-7
v_gene: TRBV5-6
abundance: NA
d_gene: TRBD1
CDR3nt: TGTGCCAGCAGCTCCCCACAGGGGGCGTACGAGCAGTACTTC
CDR3aa: CASSSPQGAYEQYF

j_gene: TRBJ2-2
v_gene: TRBV29-1
abundance: NA
d_gene: NA
CDR3nt: TGCAGCGTTGAAGATCACTACACCGGGGAGCTGTTTTTT
CDR3aa: CSVEDHYTGELFF

j_gene: TRBJ1-1
v_gene: TRBV6-1
abundance: NA
d_gene: NA
CDR3nt: TGTGCCAGCAGTGAAGTGCGAGGGGGGGCTGAAGCTTTCTTT
CDR3aa: CASSEVRGGAEAFF